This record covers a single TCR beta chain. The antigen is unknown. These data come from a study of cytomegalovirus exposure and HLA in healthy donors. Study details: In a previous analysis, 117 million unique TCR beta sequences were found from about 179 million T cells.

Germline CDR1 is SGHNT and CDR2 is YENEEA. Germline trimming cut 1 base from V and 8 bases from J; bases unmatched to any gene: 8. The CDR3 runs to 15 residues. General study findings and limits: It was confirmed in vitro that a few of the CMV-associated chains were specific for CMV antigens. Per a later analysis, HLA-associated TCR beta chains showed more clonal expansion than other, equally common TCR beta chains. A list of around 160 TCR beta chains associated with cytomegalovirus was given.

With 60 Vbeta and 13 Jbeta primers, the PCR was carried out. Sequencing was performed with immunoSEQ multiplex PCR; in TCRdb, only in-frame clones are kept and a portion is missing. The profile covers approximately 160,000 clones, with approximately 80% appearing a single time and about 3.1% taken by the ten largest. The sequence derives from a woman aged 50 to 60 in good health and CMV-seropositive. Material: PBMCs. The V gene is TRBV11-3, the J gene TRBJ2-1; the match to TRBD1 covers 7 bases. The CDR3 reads CASSLGGQGVDEQFF. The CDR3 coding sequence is TGTGCCAGCAGCTTAGGGGGGCAGGGGGTGGATGAGCAGTTCTTC.